Listed below are T cell receptor beta chains from one sample, sequenced in a study of T cell repertoires in cytomegalovirus infection. Antigens for these TCRs are unknown. TCRdb passed the reads through MiXCR, listing each CDR3 protein once. The sample shows roughly 920,000 distinct CDR3 sequences, less than 40% of them seen only once. The sequenced sample was cultured CD8+ T cells from PBMCs, obtained from culture after CMV antigen stimulation. The receptors here all came from a human donor in good health (CMV status not recorded). Some clones in this sample may be carry-over from other donors' samples. CDR3s include the opening cysteine and the closing phenylalanine or tryptophan. The D gene is left open where the match is weak. Where a row states a size, it is once, few, many or the class of an expanded clone; other rows omit it.

d_call,clone_size,v_call,j_call,cdr3_aa,cdr3_nt
-,many,TRBV11-2,TRBJ2-2,CASSLYPTGSNTGELFF,TGTGCCAGCAGCTTATACCCCACAGGTTCGAACACCGGGGAGCTGTTTTTT
-,-,TRBV27,TRBJ2-5,CASSVWRGPGETQYF,TGTGCCAGCAGTGTATGGCGGGGTCCGGGGGAGACCCAGTACTTC
-,medium-sized,TRBV7-2,TRBJ2-6,CASSSFWTDPGANVLTF,TGTGCCAGCAGCTCTTTCTGGACGGATCCTGGGGCCAACGTCCTGACTTTC
-,-,TRBV4-2,TRBJ1-2,CASSQDKASPNNYGYTF,TGTGCCAGCAGCCAAGATAAAGCGTCACCTAATAACTATGGCTACACCTTC
-,-,TRBV5-6,TRBJ1-1,CASSLGLRQGAFF,TGTGCCAGCAGCTTGGGGCTCCGACAAGGGGCTTTCTTT
-,-,TRBV6-5,TRBJ1-1,CASSYSSDLNTEAFF,TGTGCCAGCAGTTACTCATCAGATTTGAACACTGAAGCTTTCTTT
-,-,TRBV12-3/TRBV12-4,TRBJ1-5,CASSLVLSDQPQHF,TGTGCCAGCAGTTTGGTCTTGAGCGATCAGCCCCAGCATTTT
-,many,TRBV7-8,TRBJ2-2,CASTLATGSLVGELFF,TGTGCCAGCACGCTGGCCACAGGGTCGTTGGTCGGGGAGCTGTTTTTT
-,many,TRBV7-2,TRBJ2-1,CASSLGPGVGSYNEQFF,TGTGCCAGCAGCTTAGGTCCGGGGGTCGGGTCCTACAATGAGCAGTTCTTC
-,-,TRBV7-8,TRBJ1-5,CASSLGPGQSNQPQHF,TGTGCCAGCAGCTTAGGTCCCGGACAGAGCAATCAGCCCCAGCATTTT
TRBD2,-,TRBV4-1,TRBJ2-3,CASSQLLAGSTDTQYF,TGCGCCAGCAGCCAGCTACTAGCGGGGAGTACAGATACGCAGTATTTT
-,few,TRBV12-3/TRBV12-4,TRBJ2-1,CASSLVMGVEQFF,TGTGCCAGCAGTTTAGTAATGGGGGTTGAGCAGTTCTTC
TRBD2,-,TRBV7-6,TRBJ2-5,CASSSLAGGRSETQYF,TGTGCCAGCAGCTCCTTAGCGGGGGGCCGGTCAGAGACCCAGTACTTC
-,few,TRBV20-1,TRBJ1-2,CSARGRIKEYTNYGYTF,TGCAGTGCTAGAGGTCGGATCAAGGAGTATACTAACTATGGCTACACCTTC
-,few,TRBV20-1,TRBJ2-1,CSAPRPGGVSYNEQFF,TGCAGTGCTCCCAGGCCCGGGGGCGTCTCCTACAATGAGCAGTTCTTC
-,-,TRBV10-3,TRBJ1-1,CAISETRSLEAFF,TGTGCCATCAGTGAAACACGGAGTCTTGAAGCTTTCTTT
-,-,TRBV7-6,TRBJ2-2,CVSSSRPGGDTGELFF,TGTGTCAGCAGCTCACGCCCAGGGGGGGACACCGGGGAGCTGTTTTTT
TRBD1,few,TRBV10-3,TRBJ2-6,CAISELGQGNRSGANVLTF,TGTGCCATCAGTGAGTTAGGACAGGGCAACCGCTCTGGGGCCAACGTCCTGACTTTC
TRBD1,once,TRBV7-8,TRBJ2-7,CASSLQGQGTAEQYF,TGTGCCAGCAGCTTACAGGGACAGGGAACCGCCGAGCAGTACTTC
-,few,TRBV2,TRBJ2-3,CASSDEADFTDTQYF,TGTGCCAGCAGTGACGAGGCAGACTTCACAGATACGCAGTATTTT
TRBD1,few,TRBV19,TRBJ1-3,CATGQSSGNTIYF,TGTGCCACGGGACAGAGCTCTGGAAACACCATATATTTT
-,few,TRBV7-6,TRBJ2-5,CASSLVVSPETQYF,TGTGCCAGCAGCTTAGTCGTCAGTCCAGAGACCCAGTACTTC
-,-,TRBV6-6,TRBJ2-3,CASGGYPSTDTQYF,TGTGCCAGCGGGGGCTACCCTAGCACAGATACGCAGTATTTT
-,-,TRBV10-3,TRBJ2-3,CAISEKGGAGRAGDTQYF,TGTGCCATCAGTGAGAAAGGGGGGGCTGGACGCGCTGGGGATACGCAGTATTTT
-,-,TRBV11-2,TRBJ2-5,CASSSLWETQYF,TGTGCCAGCAGCTCCCTTTGGGAGACCCAGTACTTC
-,few,TRBV29-1,TRBJ1-2,CSVEWNNYGYTF,TGTAGCGTTGAGTGGAATAACTATGGCTACACCTTC
TRBD2,-,TRBV5-1,TRBJ2-5,CASSLTLAGIQETQYF,TGCGCCAGCAGCTTGACACTAGCGGGGATCCAAGAGACCCAGTACTTC
-,few,TRBV6-5,TRBJ1-3,CASSDYSGSSGNTIYF,TGTGCCAGCAGTGACTACTCAGGGTCCTCTGGAAACACCATATATTTT
-,-,TRBV6-6,TRBJ1-1,CASSYNGWRNTEAFF,TGTGCCAGCAGTTACAATGGCTGGAGGAACACTGAAGCTTTCTTT
-,few,TRBV27,TRBJ1-6,CASSLWGYDALEDNSPLHF,TGTGCCAGCAGTTTATGGGGCTACGACGCACTCGAGGACAATTCACCCCTCCACTTT
TRBD1,-,TRBV4-2,TRBJ1-4,CASSQGQGPTNEKLFF,TGTGCCAGCAGCCAAGGACAGGGTCCCACTAATGAAAAACTGTTTTTT
-,-,TRBV10-2,TRBJ1-1,CASSGAGFRAEAFF,TGCGCCAGCAGTGGGGCAGGGTTTAGGGCTGAAGCTTTCTTT
-,few,TRBV6-2/TRBV6-3,TRBJ2-2,CATVLGPSTGELFF,TGTGCCACTGTACTAGGGCCTTCCACCGGGGAGCTGTTTTTT
-,-,TRBV7-9,TRBJ1-1,CASSLEGKGLTEAFF,TGTGCCAGCAGCTTAGAAGGGAAGGGTCTGACTGAAGCTTTCTTT
-,-,TRBV20-1,TRBJ1-1,CSARDGSRLNTEAFF,TGCAGTGCTAGAGACGGGAGCAGGTTGAACACTGAAGCTTTCTTT
-,few,TRBV14,TRBJ1-1,CASSLSPQGWDTEAFF,TGTGCCAGCAGCCTAAGTCCACAGGGATGGGACACTGAAGCTTTCTTT
-,-,TRBV11-2,TRBJ2-4,CASSIQGGIAKNIQYF,TGTGCCAGCAGCATCCAGGGGGGTATTGCCAAAAACATTCAGTACTTC
-,-,TRBV2,TRBJ2-2,CASSDLRHPNTGELFF,TGTGCCAGCAGTGATTTGAGGCACCCGAACACCGGGGAGCTGTTTTTT
TRBD1,few,TRBV6-6,TRBJ2-5,CASSYLGQGGLETQYF,TGTGCCAGCAGTTATCTTGGACAGGGGGGGTTGGAGACCCAGTACTTC
-,many,TRBV7-9,TRBJ2-1,CASTPNEGRAYNEQFF,TGTGCCAGCACCCCGAACGAGGGGAGAGCCTACAATGAGCAGTTCTTC
-,-,TRBV5-5,TRBJ1-2,CASSPGDRPTSYGYTF,TGTGCCAGCAGCCCAGGTGACAGGCCAACTAGCTATGGCTACACCTTC
-,-,TRBV20-1,TRBJ1-2,CSAFYGYTF,TGCAGTGCCTTCTATGGCTACACCTTC
-,many,TRBV28,TRBJ1-5,CASSLNQPQHF,TGTGCCAGCAGTTTAAATCAGCCCCAGCATTTT
-,-,TRBV24-1,TRBJ2-1,CATSDGVEQFF,TGTGCCACCAGTGATGGGGTTGAGCAGTTCTTC
-,few,TRBV9,TRBJ2-5,CASSVVGAGTQYF,TGTGCCAGCAGCGTAGTGGGTGCCGGGACCCAGTACTTC
TRBD1,few,TRBV10-3,TRBJ1-2,CAVGTGGKENGYTF,TGTGCCGTTGGGACAGGGGGCAAGGAGAATGGCTACACCTTC
-,few,TRBV4-1,TRBJ2-7,CASSQDKGLSYEQYF,TGCGCCAGCAGCCAAGATAAGGGCCTTTCCTACGAGCAGTACTTC
-,-,TRBV5-5,TRBJ1-5,CASSFTGSYSNQPQHF,TGTGCCAGCAGCTTTACAGGGTCTTATAGCAATCAGCCCCAGCATTTT
TRBD1,-,TRBV6-2/TRBV6-3,TRBJ1-1,CASSFRQGSVPEAFF,TGTGCCAGCAGTTTCCGACAGGGTTCGGTCCCTGAAGCTTTCTTT
TRBD2,-,TRBV10-2,TRBJ2-3,CAKRSGGPGDTQYF,TGCGCCAAGCGATCGGGGGGGCCCGGAGATACGCAGTATTTT
-,many,TRBV28,TRBJ2-4,CASSLAQIHRDLLAKNIQYF,TGTGCCAGCAGTTTAGCCCAAATCCACAGAGATCTTTTAGCCAAAAACATTCAGTACTTC
-,few,TRBV12-3/TRBV12-4,TRBJ1-1,CASSRTADYMRF,TGTGCCAGCTCCAGGACAGCGGATTATATGCGATTT
-,-,TRBV4-1,TRBJ1-2,CASSQELHGYTF,TGCGCCAGCAGCCAAGAACTCCATGGCTACACCTTC
-,-,TRBV6-6,TRBJ2-1,CASSYYMGAVKYNEQFF,TGTGCCAGCAGTTACTATATGGGGGCTGTTAAGTACAATGAGCAGTTCTTC
TRBD1,-,TRBV20-1,TRBJ1-1,CSAKTPGQGTTEVAFF,TGCAGTGCTAAGACCCCGGGACAGGGGACGACTGAAGTAGCTTTCTTT
-,-,TRBV6-5,TRBJ2-5,CASSYWGVEETQYF,TGTGCCAGCAGTTACTGGGGGGTGGAAGAGACCCAGTACTTC
-,-,TRBV12-3/TRBV12-4,TRBJ1-6,CASTWGSQNSPLHF,TGTGCCAGCACCTGGGGCAGTCAAAATTCACCCCTCCACTTT
-,many,TRBV7-8,TRBJ2-5,CASSLVQSPLEETQYF,TGTGCCAGCAGCTTAGTACAGTCACCCTTGGAAGAGACCCAGTACTTC